Listed here is a single T cell receptor (beta chain). The source of the sample is a study of monozygotic twins with inflammatory bowel disease. The germline CDR1 and CDR2 sequences are MDHEN and SYDVKM. The CDR3 is 16 amino acids. TCRdb derives one entry per CDR3 protein from the 5' RACE reads, leaving out DNA. The sample totals approximately 400,000 distinct CDR3 sequences; its top ten clones hold 2.4%. The J gene is TRBJ2-1, the V gene TRBV28; TCRdb picks TRBD2, but there is no DNA to check that call. Sample: blood. The receptor was derived from a human donor with ulcerative colitis or Crohn's disease, or a healthy co-twin of an affected twin (not recorded which). CDR3 in amino acids: CASSSGGGVGYNEQFF.